Below, 18 T cell receptor beta chains from the same sample are listed, as sequenced in a study of CD8 T cells in ankylosing spondylitis. TCRdb reanalysed the 5' RACE reads using MiXCR and keeps one entry per CDR3 protein. The sample has fewer than 180,000 distinct CDR3 sequences, around 45% seen once. The sequenced sample was synovial fluid, either unsorted or a sorted T cell fraction (not recorded which). These receptors were collected from a male donor with ankylosing spondylitis.

The chain carries TRBV29-1 and TRBJ2-7, with 8 bases fitting TRBD1. CDR1 and CDR2 (germline): SQVTM, ANQGSEA. The CDR3 length is 13 residues. The ends lost 0 bases at V and 9 bases at J; junction bases unmatched: 7. The CDR3 region has the DNA TGCAGCGTTGAAGATGGACAGGGCCAGGGGCAGTACTTC. This sequence encodes CSVEDGQGQGQYF.

The chain couples TRBV16 to TRBJ2-7; TRBD1 matches 9 bases. Germline loops: CDR1 KGHSY, CDR2 FQNENV. Unmatched junction bases numbered 9, after V lost 5 bases and J lost 4 bases. This CDR3 comprises 15 residues. This CDR3 reads CASSGGTGTLYEQYF. CDR3 sequence (DNA): TGTGCCAGCAGCGGAGGGACAGGGACTTTGTACGAGCAGTACTTC.

V is TRBV5-6 and J is TRBJ2-3; TRBD2 matches 9 bases. The V gene end was trimmed by 4 bases and the J gene end by 3 bases; junction bases not matched to a gene: 15. This CDR3 is 18 amino acids long. Germline lookup yields CDR1 SGHDT and CDR2 YYEEEE. CDR3 DNA: TGTGCCAGCAGCCCACTTCCTAGCGGGATGGGCCTTACAGATACGCAGTATTTT. Translating gives CASSPLPSGMGLTDTQYF.

The genes are TRBV6-2 or TRBV6-3 and TRBJ2-2; 7 nucleotides line up with TRBD2. Trimming took 0 bases from V and 7 from J; bases not matched to a gene: 8. Germline V gene lookup returns CDR1 MNHEY and CDR2 SVGEGT. The CDR3 totals 16 residues. The CDR3 is CASSYSLAAYGGELFF. In DNA, the CDR3 is TGTGCCAGCAGTTACTCCCTAGCGGCCTATGGCGGGGAGCTGTTTTTT.

This clonotype was counted between two and nine times. The rearrangement links TRBV12-3 or TRBV12-4 to TRBJ2-7; D not resolved. This CDR3 comprises 13 residues. The V gene lost 5 bases and the J gene lost 2 bases, with 10 bases spanning the gap. The CDR3 is CASSKTGPYEQYF. The CDR3 DNA reads TGTGCCAGCAGTAAGACTGGACCCTACGAGCAGTACTTC.

The table lists this clonotype with a few counts. This chain uses TRBV3-1 with TRBJ2-1; 7 nucleotides agree with TRBD1. The CDR3 is 15 residues long. V dropped 3 bases and J dropped 0; count of bases not matched to a gene: 2. CDR1 and CDR2 from the germline V gene are LGHDT and YNNKEL (reference sequence). CDR3 amino acids: CASSQTGSSYNEQFF. The CDR3 DNA sequence: TGTGCCAGCAGCCAGACAGGGAGCTCCTACAATGAGCAGTTCTTC.

The CDR3 sequence: CASTLLGRGYGYTF. The CDR3 coding sequence is TGTGCCAGCACCCTCCTTGGACGGGGCTATGGCTACACCTTC. The chain links TRBV12-3 or TRBV12-4 to TRBJ1-2, with unresolved D. This CDR3 is built from 14 residues. V shed 7 bases and J shed 4 bases, with 16 bases lying between them.

The chain has TRBV6-2 or TRBV6-3 and TRBJ2-7; D is perhaps TRBD1 or TRBD2 (5 bases each). This CDR3 is 16 amino acids long. V was shortened by 6 bases and J by 0 bases, with 18 bases between the two germline ends. Germline CDR1 and CDR2: MNHEY and SVGEGT. The CDR3 bases are TGTGCCAGCAGACAAACCGGGACCCCGAGCTCCTACGAGCAGTACTTC. This gives the protein CASRQTGTPSSYEQYF.

This clonotype was seen many times. The chain joins TRBV3-1 to TRBJ2-1; 9 bases fit TRBD2. The trim removed 1 base at V and 2 bases at J, leaving 0 bases unmatched. Germline V gene data show CDR1 as LGHDT and CDR2 as YNNKEL (reference sequence). The CDR3 is made up of 15 amino acids. For the CDR3, the DNA is TGTGCCAGCAGCCAAGGCGGGGGGGCCTACAATGAGCAGTTCTTC. This sequence encodes CASSQGGGAYNEQFF.

The chain carries TRBV10-3 and TRBJ2-5, with TRBD1 identical over 7 bases. The germline V gene encodes CDR1 ENHRY and CDR2 SYGVKD. The CDR3 consists of 13 residues. V lost 6 bases, J lost 7 bases, and 8 bases stayed unmatched. CDR3 in amino acids: CAIRGQPLGTQYF. In nucleotides, the CDR3 is TGTGCCATCAGGGGACAGCCTCTCGGGACCCAGTACTTC.

The chain couples TRBV3-1 to TRBJ2-1; 10 nucleotides agree with TRBD2. This CDR3 has 15 amino acids. Germline V gene lookup returns CDR1 LGHDT and CDR2 YNNKEL (reference sequence). The V segment lost 0 bases and the J segment 5 bases; nucleotides outside the gene matches: 1. The CDR3 DNA reads TGTGCCAGCAGCCAAGATCTAGCGGGAGACAATGAGCAGTTCTTC. Its protein product is CASSQDLAGDNEQFF.

This chain uses TRBV7-9 with TRBJ1-1; D gene ambiguous. Per the germline V gene, CDR1 is SEHNR and CDR2 is FQNEAQ (reference sequence). Trimming took off 6 bases at V and 0 bases at J, with 17 bases between the two ends. The CDR3 has 16 amino acids. Here the CDR3 reads CASSRSGVDMNTEAFF. The CDR3 nucleotides are TGTGCCAGCAGTAGATCCGGGGTTGACATGAACACTGAAGCTTTCTTT.

The rearrangement links TRBV28 to TRBJ2-3; the D gene is possibly TRBD1 (6 bases). The V and J ends lost 6 bases and 0 bases respectively, with 13 bases between them. This CDR3 comprises 15 residues. Germline V gene data show CDR1 as MDHEN and CDR2 as SYDVKM. DNA for the CDR3: TGTGCCAGCAGACCAGGGGACGCTAGCACAGATACGCAGTATTTT. It translates to CASRPGDASTDTQYF.

The V and J genes are TRBV5-1 and TRBJ2-1, with unresolved D. The germline V and J ends were trimmed by 0 bases and 5 bases, with 6 bases remaining between them. The CDR3 has 13 residues. Germline loops: CDR1 SGHRS, CDR2 YFSETQ. The CDR3 bases are TGCGCCAGCAGCTTGGCCCGGCACAATGAGCAGTTCTTC. It specifies CASSLARHNEQFF. The variable domain in full, completed from reference TRBV5-1 and TRBJ2-1, reads KAGVTQTPRYLIKTRGQQVTLSCSPISGHRSVSWYQQTPGQGLQFLFEYFSETQRNKGNFPGRFSGRQFSNSRSEMNVSTLELGDSALYLCASSLARHNEQFFGPGTRLTVL.

This clonotype showed up just a few times. The CDR3 region has the DNA TGCGCCAGCAGCCAAGATAGGGGGAGTGCCTACGAGCAGTACTTC. Its translation is CASSQDRGSAYEQYF. The chain is built from TRBV4-3 and TRBJ2-7; D perhaps matches TRBD1 (6 bases). This CDR3 region has 15 residues. The V and J ends lost 0 bases and 2 bases respectively, with 11 bases between them. Germline CDR1 reads LGHNA; CDR2 reads YSLEER.

The chain has TRBV7-6 and TRBJ2-3; 10 bases fit TRBD1. The V gene's germline CDR1 is SGHVS and CDR2 FNYEAQ. CDR3 length: 15 residues. J lost 6 bases, V lost 6 bases, and 9 bases had no gene match. The CDR3 DNA is TGTGCCAGCAGTATCGGGACAGGGGAGGCGGATACGCAGTATTTT. Translation gives CASSIGTGEADTQYF.

This clonotype was found once. The chain couples TRBV4-3 to TRBJ2-7; D may match TRBD1 or TRBD2 (5 bases each). Germline CDR1 and CDR2: LGHNA and YSLEER. V lost 1 base and J lost 3, with 13 bases in between. The CDR3 contains 15 residues. The CDR3: CASSQAYGTNYEQYF. CDR3 nucleotides: TGCGCCAGCAGCCAAGCTTACGGGACCAACTACGAGCAGTACTTC.

The chain couples TRBV6-1 to TRBJ2-5, with D possibly called TRBD1 or TRBD2 (5 bases each). Looked up from germline, CDR1 is MNHNS and CDR2 is SASEGT. V gave up 6 bases and J gave up 2 bases, with 13 bases separating them. The CDR3 length is 14 residues. Here the CDR3 reads CASSKGDPQETQYF. CDR3 nucleotide sequence: TGTGCCAGCAGCAAAGGGGACCCTCAAGAGACCCAGTACTTC.